This T cell receptor beta chain was sequenced during a study of patients and donors after allogeneic stem cell transplantation. TCRdb fed the RT-PCR reads into MiXCR, producing one record per CDR3 protein. The sample carries around 82,000 distinct CDR3 sequences, around 5% recorded once. This clonotype was recorded at least ten times. The CDR3 loop spans 17 amino acids. The sequenced sample was blood, either unsorted or a sorted T cell fraction (not recorded which). The clonotype was recovered from a human donor who was either an allogeneic HSCT recipient or a stem cell or donor lymphocyte infusion donor (not recorded which). It is not recorded whose cells these are; they may come from a transplant donor. The chain combines TRBV21-1 with TRBJ2-7; the D segment call TRBD2 is taken from the table without a DNA check. TRBV21-1 is a pseudogene segment. The CDR3 reads CASSKGAIFQISYEQYF. CDR3 in DNA: TGTGCCAGCAGCAAAGGGGCCATCTTCCAAATTTCCTACGAGCAGTACTTC.